Each of the 9 T cell receptor beta chains below was sequenced from the same sample in a study of T cells in Graves' hyperthyroidism and ophthalmopathy. Amplification of TCR beta CDR3 regions used RNA as the template. In the first-round RT-PCR of the TCR CDR3, the HTBI primer set was used. TCRdb passed the multiplex PCR reads through MiXCR, listing each CDR3 protein once. This table holds some 620,000 distinct CDR3 sequences, around 15% found once. Sequenced input: blood. The receptor source for this set is a woman under 40 with Graves' hyperthyroidism.

This sequence joins TRBV20-1 and TRBJ2-1; 15 bases agree with TRBD2. Trimming took 1 base from V and 9 from J; bases not matched to a gene: 13. CDR1 DFQATT and CDR2 SNEGSKA come from the germline V gene (reference sequence). The CDR3 runs to 18 residues. Written as DNA, the CDR3 is TGCAGTGCTAGAGTCCTGGGACTAGCGGGAGGTGGGGCGGGTGAGCAGTTCTTC. Its translation is CSARVLGLAGGGAGEQFF.

This clonotype was seen a few times. The J gene is TRBJ2-7, the V gene TRBV18; TRBD1 matches at 7 bases. V trimming: 3 bases; J trimming: 6 bases; junction bases outside the gene matches: 8. The CDR3 extends over 14 amino acids. The germline V gene encodes CDR1 KGHSH and CDR2 LQKENI. The CDR3 DNA reads TGTGCCAGCTCACCCGATAGGGGGCAAGGCGAGCAGTACTTC. As protein: CASSPDRGQGEQYF.

This chain joins TRBV19 and TRBJ2-2, with a possible D match to TRBD1 (7 bases). In germline, CDR1 is LNHDA, CDR2 SQIVND (reference sequence). The length of the CDR3 is 14 residues. The ends were cut back, 8 bases at V and 2 bases at J, with 12 bases in the middle. The CDR3 nucleotides are TGTGCCAGTGCGGGACAGTTAAACACCGGGGAGCTGTTTTTT. This codes for CASAGQLNTGELFF.

The sample holds many counts of this clonotype. The chain carries TRBV6-1 and TRBJ2-5, with D unresolved. Trimming removed 8 bases at V and 1 base at J, with 8 bases between. The CDR3 is made up of 12 amino acids. CDR1 and CDR2 from the germline V gene are MNHNS and SASEGT. The CDR3 spells CASRSPQETQYF. CDR3 nucleotides: TGTGCCAGCCGATCCCCCCAAGAGACCCAGTACTTC.

As regards this clonotype: A much more abundant neighbour one base away suggests this may be a read error. The chain links TRBV20-1 to TRBJ1-2; possible D gene TRBD1, 5 bases. V was shortened by 0 bases and J by 5 bases, with 19 bases between the two germline ends. This CDR3 has 16 residues. Germline CDR1 and CDR2: DFQATT and SNEGSKA (reference sequence). The CDR3 nucleotides are TGCAGTGCTAGAGATTCCTCGCCCGGGGCGCCTTATGGCTACACCTTC. Translation: CSARDSSPGAPYGYTF.

The chain carries TRBV28 and TRBJ2-6; 7 bases line up with TRBD2. Germline V gene lookup returns CDR1 MDHEN and CDR2 SYDVKM. The CDR3 length is 16 residues. The J segment lost 4 bases and the V segment lost 6 bases, leaving 9 bases of the junction unmatched. The CDR3 coding sequence is TGTGCCAGCAGGGAGAGCGGGGTAGCCGGGGCCAACGTCCTGACTTTC. Encoded protein: CASRESGVAGANVLTF.

This clonotype has at least ten counts. This chain links TRBV12-3 or TRBV12-4 with TRBJ2-7; 11 bases are shared with TRBD2. The CDR3 runs to 14 residues. The trim removed 5 bases at V and 5 bases at J, leaving 5 bases unmatched. The CDR3 bases are TGTGCCAGCAGTCTACTAGCGGGAGTGAACGAGCAGTACTTC. This gives the protein CASSLLAGVNEQYF.

This clonotype was detected many times. The CDR3 reads CASSDPGQGGEKLFF. The CDR3 DNA reads TGTGCCAGCAGCGATCCGGGACAGGGGGGGGAAAAACTGTTTTTT. The rearrangement uses TRBV28 and TRBJ1-4, with 11 bases lining up with TRBD1. The CDR3 has 15 residues. V was pared by 6 bases and J by 8 bases, with 8 bases of the junction left unmatched. Per the germline V gene, CDR1 is MDHEN and CDR2 is SYDVKM.

This clonotype was recorded many times. The chain joins TRBV12-3 or TRBV12-4 to TRBJ2-1, with 8 bases aligning to TRBD2. The CDR3 contains 17 residues. The trim removed 8 bases at V and 2 bases at J, leaving 14 bases unmatched. CDR3 sequence: CASGDAAGEITYNEQFF. DNA for the CDR3: TGTGCCAGCGGAGATGCAGCGGGAGAGATAACCTACAATGAGCAGTTCTTC.